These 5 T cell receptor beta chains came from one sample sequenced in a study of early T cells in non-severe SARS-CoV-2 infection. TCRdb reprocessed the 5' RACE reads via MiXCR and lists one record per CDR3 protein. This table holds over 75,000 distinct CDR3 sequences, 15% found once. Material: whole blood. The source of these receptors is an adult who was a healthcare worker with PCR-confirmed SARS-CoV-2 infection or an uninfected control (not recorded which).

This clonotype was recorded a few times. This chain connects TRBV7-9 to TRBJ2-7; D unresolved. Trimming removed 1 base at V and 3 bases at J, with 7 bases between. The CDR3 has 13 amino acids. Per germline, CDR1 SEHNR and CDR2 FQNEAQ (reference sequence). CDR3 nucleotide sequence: TGTGCCAGCAGCTTAGTCAACAACTACGAGCAGTACTTC. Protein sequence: CASSLVNNYEQYF.

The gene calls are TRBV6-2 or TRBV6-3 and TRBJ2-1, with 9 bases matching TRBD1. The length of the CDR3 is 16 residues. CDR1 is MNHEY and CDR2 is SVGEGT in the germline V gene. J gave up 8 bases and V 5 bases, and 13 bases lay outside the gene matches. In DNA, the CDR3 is TGTGCCAGCAGTCGTCCGGGGACAGGGAGCGGGTATGAGCAGTTCTTC. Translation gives CASSRPGTGSGYEQFF.

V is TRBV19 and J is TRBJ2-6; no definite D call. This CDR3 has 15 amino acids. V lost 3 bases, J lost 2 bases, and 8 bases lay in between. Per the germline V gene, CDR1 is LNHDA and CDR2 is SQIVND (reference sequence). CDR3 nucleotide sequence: TGTGCCAGTAGTATTCAGGAGACTGGGGCCAACGTCCTGACTTTC. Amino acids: CASSIQETGANVLTF.

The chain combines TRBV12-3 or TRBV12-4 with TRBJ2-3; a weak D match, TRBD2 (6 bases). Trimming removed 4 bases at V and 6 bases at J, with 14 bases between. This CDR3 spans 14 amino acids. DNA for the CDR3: TGTGCCAGCAGTTCCCGGGAGTGGGTGGATACGCAGTATTTT. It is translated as CASSSREWVDTQYF.

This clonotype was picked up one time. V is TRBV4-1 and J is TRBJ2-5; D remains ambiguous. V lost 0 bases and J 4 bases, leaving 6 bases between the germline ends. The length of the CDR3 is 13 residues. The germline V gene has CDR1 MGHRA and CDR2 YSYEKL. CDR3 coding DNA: TGCGCCAGCAGCCAAGATCAGTCAGAGACCCAGTACTTC. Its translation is CASSQDQSETQYF.